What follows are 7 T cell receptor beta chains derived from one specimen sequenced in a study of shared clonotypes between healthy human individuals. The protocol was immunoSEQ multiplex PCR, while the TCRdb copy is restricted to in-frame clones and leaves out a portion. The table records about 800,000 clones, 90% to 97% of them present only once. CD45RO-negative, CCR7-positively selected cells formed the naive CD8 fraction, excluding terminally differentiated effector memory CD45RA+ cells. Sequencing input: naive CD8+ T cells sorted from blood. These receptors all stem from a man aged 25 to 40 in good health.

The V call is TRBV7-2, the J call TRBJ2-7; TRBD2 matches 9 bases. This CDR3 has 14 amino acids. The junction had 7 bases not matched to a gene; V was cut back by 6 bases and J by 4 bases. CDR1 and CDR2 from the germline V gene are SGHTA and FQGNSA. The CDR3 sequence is CASSLTSGGYEQYF. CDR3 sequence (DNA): TGTGCCAGCAGTCTGACTAGCGGAGGTTACGAGCAGTACTTC.

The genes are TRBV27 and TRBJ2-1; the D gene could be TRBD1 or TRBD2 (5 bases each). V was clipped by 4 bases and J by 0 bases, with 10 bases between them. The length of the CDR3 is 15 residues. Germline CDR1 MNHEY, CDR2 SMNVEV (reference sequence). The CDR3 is CASSSAGSSYNEQFF. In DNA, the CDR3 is TGTGCCAGCAGTTCGGCAGGGAGCTCCTACAATGAGCAGTTCTTC.

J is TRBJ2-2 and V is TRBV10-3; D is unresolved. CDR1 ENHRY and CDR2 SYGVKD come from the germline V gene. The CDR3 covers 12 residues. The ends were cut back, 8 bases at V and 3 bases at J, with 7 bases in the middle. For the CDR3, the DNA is TGTGCCATCTTCGGCGACACCGGGGAGCTGTTTTTT. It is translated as CAIFGDTGELFF.

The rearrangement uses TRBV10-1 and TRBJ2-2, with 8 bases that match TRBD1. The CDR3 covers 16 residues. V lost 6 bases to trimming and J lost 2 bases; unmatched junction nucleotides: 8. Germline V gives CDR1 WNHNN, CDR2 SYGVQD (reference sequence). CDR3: CASSPGQGPNTGELFF. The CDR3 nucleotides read TGCGCCAGCAGCCCAGGACAGGGCCCTAACACCGGGGAGCTGTTTTTT.

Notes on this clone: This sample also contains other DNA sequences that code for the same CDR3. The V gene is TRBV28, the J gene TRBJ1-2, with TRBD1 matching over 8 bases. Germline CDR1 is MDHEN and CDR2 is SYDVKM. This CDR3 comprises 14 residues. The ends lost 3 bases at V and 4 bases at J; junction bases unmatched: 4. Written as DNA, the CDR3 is TGTGCCAGCAGTTTGGCAGGGGGCGTCTATGGCTACACCTTC. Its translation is CASSLAGGVYGYTF.

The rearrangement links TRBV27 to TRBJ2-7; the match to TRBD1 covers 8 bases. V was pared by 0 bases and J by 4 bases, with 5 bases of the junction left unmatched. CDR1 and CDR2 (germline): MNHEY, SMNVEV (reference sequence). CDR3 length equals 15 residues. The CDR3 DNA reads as TGTGCCAGCAGTTTATCGTATCAGGGGGCGTACGAGCAGTACTTC. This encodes CASSLSYQGAYEQYF.

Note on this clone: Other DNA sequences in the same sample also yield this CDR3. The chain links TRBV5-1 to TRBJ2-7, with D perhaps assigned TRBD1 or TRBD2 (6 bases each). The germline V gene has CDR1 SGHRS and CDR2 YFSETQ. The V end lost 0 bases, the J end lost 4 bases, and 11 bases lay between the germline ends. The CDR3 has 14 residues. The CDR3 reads CASSLAGGGYEQYF. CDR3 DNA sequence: TGCGCCAGCAGCTTGGCCGGGGGCGGGTACGAGCAGTACTTC.